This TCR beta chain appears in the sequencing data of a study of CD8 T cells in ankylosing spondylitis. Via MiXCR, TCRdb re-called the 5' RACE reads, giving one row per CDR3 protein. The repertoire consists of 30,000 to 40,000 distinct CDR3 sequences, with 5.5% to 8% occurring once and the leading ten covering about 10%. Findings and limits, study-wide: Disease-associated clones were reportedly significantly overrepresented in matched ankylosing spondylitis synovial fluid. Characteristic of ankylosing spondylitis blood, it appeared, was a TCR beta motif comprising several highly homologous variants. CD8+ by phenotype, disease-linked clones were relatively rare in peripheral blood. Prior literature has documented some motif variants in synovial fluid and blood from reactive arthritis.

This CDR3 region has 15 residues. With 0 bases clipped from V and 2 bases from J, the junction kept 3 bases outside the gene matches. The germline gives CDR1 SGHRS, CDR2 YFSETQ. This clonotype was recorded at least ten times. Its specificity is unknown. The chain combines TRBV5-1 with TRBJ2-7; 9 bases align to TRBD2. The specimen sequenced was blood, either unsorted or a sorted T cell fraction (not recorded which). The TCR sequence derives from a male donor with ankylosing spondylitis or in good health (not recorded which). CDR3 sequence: CASSLEAGGPYEQYF. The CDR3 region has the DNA TGCGCCAGCAGCTTGGAGGCGGGAGGGCCCTACGAGCAGTACTTC.